A selection of T cell receptor beta chains follows, all from one sample in a study of cytomegalovirus exposure and HLA in healthy donors. Profiling relied on immunoSEQ multiplex PCR, and the TCRdb table lists in-frame clones only, not all of them. Seen here are 140,000 to 150,000 clones, 65% to 85% observed once, and the top ten hold roughly 3.4%. What was sequenced was PBMCs. Receptors originate from a male donor in good health and CMV-seronegative. Both conserved end residues are part of each CDR3. Fields, in order: J gene, clone size, D gene, V gene, CDR3 DNA, CDR3 protein. D genes are given only for firm matches. Not every row has a clone size; where given, it reads once, few, many or a size class.

>TRBJ2-7|once|TRBD2|TRBV10-2
TGCGCCAGCTCCCCCGGGACTACCATCTACGAGCAGTACTTC
CASSPGTTIYEQYF
>TRBJ2-2|few|TRBD2|TRBV5-4
TGTGCCAGCAGCGGGAGCGGGGGGAACACCGGGGAGCTGTTTTTT
CASSGSGGNTGELFF
>TRBJ2-3|NA|TRBD2|TRBV7-9
TGTGCCAGCAGCTCCAGACTAGCGGCTAGCACAGATACGCAGTATTTT
CASSSRLAASTDTQYF
>TRBJ1-1|NA|NA|TRBV7-2
TGTGCCAGCAGGAGGCCGGGGGTGAACACTGAAGCTTTCTTT
CASRRPGVNTEAFF
>TRBJ2-3|NA|TRBD2|TRBV5-1
TGCGCCAGCAGCTTGGGGGCGCGGGGGAGCACAGATACGCAGTATTTT
CASSLGARGSTDTQYF
>TRBJ1-4|NA|NA|TRBV4-3
TGCGCCAGCAGCCAAGAGGGCAGGGGAAATGAAAAACTGTTTTTT
CASSQEGRGNEKLFF
>TRBJ2-5|NA|NA|TRBV30
TGTGCCTGGAGATCCCGTCAGGCGCAGTACTTC
CAWRSRQAQYF
>TRBJ2-3|NA|NA|TRBV7-9
TGTGCCAGCAGTCCCTGGGAGGCCCACACAGATACGCAGTATTTT
CASSPWEAHTDTQYF
>TRBJ2-1|few|TRBD2|TRBV4-1
TGCGCCAGCAGCCAGGAGGGGACTAGCGGTTACAATGAGCAGTTCTTC
CASSQEGTSGYNEQFF
>TRBJ2-1|NA|TRBD2|TRBV5-6
TGTGCCAGCAGCTTGGTGGGCGGGGGGATATACAATGAGCAGTTCTTC
CASSLVGGGIYNEQFF
>TRBJ1-3|once|TRBD1|TRBV5-1
TGCGCCAGCAGCCGACAGGGGCCTGGAAACACCATATATTTT
CASSRQGPGNTIYF
>TRBJ1-1|NA|TRBD1|TRBV11-2
TGTGCCAGCAGCATTACAGGGGACCTGAACACTGAAGCTTTCTTT
CASSITGDLNTEAFF
>TRBJ2-3|NA|NA|TRBV15
TGTGCCACCAGCAGATCCGGTCTAGCGACAGATACGCAGTATTTT
CATSRSGLATDTQYF
>TRBJ1-1|NA|NA|TRBV6-5
TGTGCCAGCACCTCGAATGGGGGAGGAGGTAATGAAGCTTTCTTT
CASTSNGGGGNEAFF
>TRBJ1-5|NA|NA|TRBV6-5
TGTGCCAGCAGTCTGGTTCCGCGTCAGCCCCAGCATTTT
CASSLVPRQPQHF
>TRBJ1-4|NA|NA|TRBV5-1
TGCGCCAGCAGCAGGCAGGGTAGGGACTATGAAAAACTGTTTTTT
CASSRQGRDYEKLFF
>TRBJ2-7|NA|TRBD1|TRBV5-1
TGCGCCAGCAAACTCGGGACAGGCCTCACCTACGAGCAGTACTTC
CASKLGTGLTYEQYF
>TRBJ2-5|NA|TRBD1|TRBV9
TGTGCCAGCAGCGCAGAACAGGGGGCCGGAGAGACCCAGTACTTC
CASSAEQGAGETQYF
>TRBJ1-1|NA|NA|TRBV21-1
TGTGCCAGCAGCGGACGGACAGGGGGGAACACTGAAGCTTTCTTT
CASSGRTGGNTEAFF
>TRBJ2-2|NA|NA|TRBV27
TGTGCCAGCAGTTATCTCCCGAACACCGGGGAGCTGTTTTTT
CASSYLPNTGELFF
>TRBJ2-7|NA|TRBD1|TRBV7-8
TGTGCCAGCACCGCGACAGGGACATCCTACGAGCAGTACTTC
CASTATGTSYEQYF
>TRBJ2-1|NA|NA|TRBV19
TGTGCCAGTAGTGTAGGGAGCAATGAGCAGTTCTTC
CASSVGSNEQFF
>TRBJ1-2|NA|TRBD1|TRBV10-3
TGTGCCATCAGTGATACAGGGGGCGGCTACACCTTC
CAISDTGGGYTF
>TRBJ2-7|few|TRBD1|TRBV5-1
TGCGCCAGCACCATACAGGGGAACTCCTACGAGCAGTACTTC
CASTIQGNSYEQYF
>TRBJ2-1|few|TRBD2|TRBV4-1
TGCGCCAGCAGCCTCTTAGCGGGATCCTACAATGAGCAGTTCTTC
CASSLLAGSYNEQFF
>TRBJ2-1|NA|NA|TRBV29-1
TGCAGCGTTGAAGGTAGTTTGGGTCTGGTATTAAGGGGGAATGAGCAGTTCTTC
CSVEGSLGLVLRGNEQFF
>TRBJ2-4|NA|NA|TRBV27
TGTGCCAGCAGTCCCGGGGTAGCCGAGGGATTTCTAGCCAAAAACATTCAGTACTTC
CASSPGVAEGFLAKNIQYF
>TRBJ2-5|once|TRBD2|TRBV11-1
TGTGCCAGCAGCCCGAGACTAGCGGGAAGAGAGACCCAGTACTTC
CASSPRLAGRETQYF
>TRBJ1-4|few|NA|TRBV9
TGTGCCAGCAGCGTAGTGGCCGGACAGACTGAAAAACTGTTTTTT
CASSVVAGQTEKLFF
>TRBJ2-3|NA|TRBD1|TRBV2
TGTGCCAGCAGTGGGGGCGACAGGGGGAGGACAGATACGCAGTATTTT
CASSGGDRGRTDTQYF
>TRBJ2-2|NA|TRBD1|TRBV6-5
TGTGCCAGCAGAGGACAGGGGGCCATCGACGGGGAGCTGTTTTTT
CASRGQGAIDGELFF
>TRBJ1-2|NA|NA|TRBV7-9
TGTTCCAGCAGCTATTTGGAGAACTATGGCTACACCTTC
CSSSYLENYGYTF
>TRBJ1-1|NA|TRBD1|TRBV15
TGTGCCACCAGCCGCGCCGGGACAGGGGGCACTGAAGCTTTCTTT
CATSRAGTGGTEAFF